This TCR beta chain was retrieved from a study of CDR3 diversity in severe acne. Concerning this clonotype: At one end the junction does not follow the germline gene, possibly because of a read error.

Via MiXCR, TCRdb re-called the PCR reads, giving one row per CDR3 protein. Of about 97,000 distinct CDR3 sequences in the sample, roughly 51% were seen once. This CDR3 spans 15 amino acids. CDR1 is MNHNS, CDR2 SASEGT, per germline. This chain connects TRBV6-1 to TRBJ1-2, with D perhaps matching TRBD1 (6 bases). Source material: blood. This receptor was taken from a male donor with acne. The CDR3 DNA reads TGTGCCAGCAGTGAAGTGGGGGCCCACAGGTATGGCTACGCCTTC. Translated: CASSEVGAHRYGYAF.